This TCR beta chain emerged from a study of STAT5B mutations in CD4+ large granular lymphocyte leukemia. Study context: Among healthy controls, a particular HLA allele went with more CDR3 'QG' motifs. Regarding the study as a whole: TRBV06-family usage was enriched in top patient clones (8/27) versus controls (2/35). Patient CD4-sorted repertoires looked more clonal than healthy CD4+ repertoires, even without putative leukemic clones. No patients shared main leukemic clonotypes, though 25% to 30% appeared at low frequency elsewhere.

With respect to this clone: Its target is not known.

Clones were read by immunoSEQ multiplex PCR, and TCRdb kept only the in-frame ones, dropping some. The sample lists under 25,000 clones, about two thirds occurring once. Germline CDR1 and CDR2: SQVTM and ANQGSEA. Trimming removed 0 bases from V and 2 bases from J, with 17 bases in between. The CDR3 loop spans 16 amino acids. The sample consisted of CD4+ T cells from blood buffy coats. This TCR came from a human donor in good health. This sequence joins TRBV29-1 and TRBJ2-7; D gene unclear. CDR3 in DNA: TGCAGCGTTGAAGACTGGGATAGTAACGGAGCCTACGAGCAGTACTTC. It specifies CSVEDWDSNGAYEQYF.